This is a list of T cell receptor beta chains from one sample in a study of cytomegalovirus exposure and HLA in healthy donors. TCRdb's table, derived via immunoSEQ multiplex PCR, lists solely in-frame clones and lacks some. The profile covers around 150,000 clones, with approximately 83% appearing a single time and under 2% taken by the ten largest. Sequenced material: PBMCs. These receptor sequences come from a woman in her late teens or twenties in good health and CMV-seronegative. CDR3s include the opening cysteine and the closing phenylalanine or tryptophan. A D gene is named only where the DNA matches it firmly. For some rows the clone size is stated as once, few or many, or as a class when expanded; others skip it.

size: .; V: TRBV6-1; D: TRBD1; J: TRBJ1-5; DNA: TGTGCCAGCAGGGGGACAGGGGGTACGCCCCAGCATTTT; CDR3: CASRGTGGTPQHF
size: .; V: TRBV19; D: .; J: TRBJ1-5; DNA: TGTGCCAGTTGGCGGGGTTCTAATCAGCCCCAGCATTTT; CDR3: CASWRGSNQPQHF
size: .; V: TRBV19; D: TRBD1; J: TRBJ1-2; DNA: TGTGCCAGTAGTGTCGACAGGGACTATGGCTACACCTTC; CDR3: CASSVDRDYGYTF
size: .; V: TRBV27; D: .; J: TRBJ1-1; DNA: TGTGCCAGCAGTTTTGTCGGTGGCACTGAAGCTTTCTTT; CDR3: CASSFVGGTEAFF
size: .; V: TRBV4-1; D: TRBD1; J: TRBJ1-6; DNA: TGCGCCAGCAGCCAAGCTGCCGTCCGGGACAGTAATTCACCCCTCCACTTT; CDR3: CASSQAAVRDSNSPLHF
size: .; V: TRBV7-2; D: .; J: TRBJ2-5; DNA: TGTGCCAGCAGCCGGGTTTCGGGGTTCCAAGAGACCCAGTACTTC; CDR3: CASSRVSGFQETQYF
size: .; V: TRBV2; D: TRBD1; J: TRBJ2-5; DNA: TGTGCCAGCAGTGAAGGGACAGGGGTTCAAGAGACCCAGTACTTC; CDR3: CASSEGTGVQETQYF
size: .; V: TRBV7-8; D: .; J: TRBJ2-5; DNA: TGTGCCAGCAGCCATACACCGCCAAAAGAGACCCAGTACTTC; CDR3: CASSHTPPKETQYF
size: .; V: TRBV18; D: TRBD1; J: TRBJ1-1; DNA: TGTGCCAGCTCACCAAACGGACAGGAGTCTTTCTTT; CDR3: CASSPNGQESFF
size: .; V: TRBV5-1; D: TRBD2; J: TRBJ2-5; DNA: TGCGCCAGCAAAGCCAGCGGGATCCAAGAGACCCAGTACTTC; CDR3: CASKASGIQETQYF
size: .; V: TRBV5-1; D: TRBD2; J: TRBJ2-5; DNA: TGCGCCAGCAGCTTGGAGCGGGGGGCTAGTGCTCGGACCCAGTACTTC; CDR3: CASSLERGASARTQYF
size: .; V: TRBV6-6; D: TRBD1; J: TRBJ2-7; DNA: TGTGCCAGCAGTTACAGGAGACAGGGCCCCTACGAGCAGTACTTC; CDR3: CASSYRRQGPYEQYF
size: .; V: TRBV7-8; D: TRBD1; J: TRBJ1-3; DNA: TGTGCCAGCAGCTTGGGGCAGGGGGCTGGAAACACCATATATTTT; CDR3: CASSLGQGAGNTIYF
size: .; V: TRBV2; D: .; J: TRBJ2-7; DNA: TGTGCCAGCTCTCCCGGCAGGGGGGACTACGAGCAGTACTTC; CDR3: CASSPGRGDYEQYF
size: once; V: TRBV19; D: TRBD1; J: TRBJ1-1; DNA: TGTGCCAGTAGAAGGGACAGGAGGAACACTGAAGCTTTCTTT; CDR3: CASRRDRRNTEAFF
size: .; V: TRBV5-1; D: .; J: TRBJ2-5; DNA: TGCGCCAGCAGCTTGTTCCCCCAGACGGGGACCCAGTACTTC; CDR3: CASSLFPQTGTQYF
size: .; V: TRBV19; D: .; J: TRBJ1-2; DNA: TGTGCCAGTAGCCCGACAGAGTTAGTTGGCTATGGCTACACCTTC; CDR3: CASSPTELVGYGYTF
size: .; V: TRBV2; D: .; J: TRBJ2-2; DNA: TGTGCCAGTTCCCTCTCTAACACCGGGGAGCTGTTTTTT; CDR3: CASSLSNTGELFF
size: .; V: TRBV27; D: TRBD1; J: TRBJ1-1; DNA: TGTGCCAGCAGTCTTGGGACAGGACGAAGTACTGAAGCTTTCTTT; CDR3: CASSLGTGRSTEAFF
size: .; V: TRBV11-2; D: .; J: TRBJ1-2; DNA: TGTGCCAGCAGCTCGGACAGCTATGGCTACACCTTC; CDR3: CASSSDSYGYTF
size: .; V: TRBV4-1; D: .; J: TRBJ2-7; DNA: TGCGCCAGCAGTCAGACAGTGACCCACGAGCAGTACTTC; CDR3: CASSQTVTHEQYF
size: .; V: TRBV29-1; D: .; J: TRBJ2-3; DNA: TGCAGCGTTGAATGGCGGTTTCGAGCAGATACGCAGTATTTT; CDR3: CSVEWRFRADTQYF
size: .; V: TRBV5-1; D: .; J: TRBJ1-1; DNA: TGCGCCAGCAAGGACCTCGGGGACACTGAAGCTTTCTTT; CDR3: CASKDLGDTEAFF
size: .; V: TRBV6-5; D: .; J: TRBJ2-4; DNA: TGTGCCAGCAGTTACCATAAAGCACTAGCCAAAAACATTCAGTACTTC; CDR3: CASSYHKALAKNIQYF
size: .; V: TRBV28; D: TRBD1; J: TRBJ1-3; DNA: TGTGCCAGCAGTTCGACAGGGGGCTCTGGAAACACCATATATTTT; CDR3: CASSSTGGSGNTIYF
size: .; V: TRBV5-8; D: TRBD1; J: TRBJ2-4; DNA: TGTGCCAGCAGCTTGGGACAGGGGGCGAAAAACATTCAGTACTTC; CDR3: CASSLGQGAKNIQYF
size: once; V: TRBV7-3; D: .; J: TRBJ2-5; DNA: TGTGCCAGACCCCGGGGGCAAGAGACCCAGTACTTC; CDR3: CARPRGQETQYF
size: .; V: TRBV5-5; D: TRBD1; J: TRBJ2-2; DNA: TGTGCCAGCAGCAGGGACAGACACACCGGGGAGCTGTTTTTT; CDR3: CASSRDRHTGELFF
size: .; V: TRBV27; D: .; J: TRBJ2-7; DNA: TGTGCCAGCAGTAAATATGTCGGCGACTTCTACGAGCAGTACTTC; CDR3: CASSKYVGDFYEQYF
size: .; V: TRBV5-8; D: .; J: TRBJ1-2; DNA: TGTGCCAGCAGCACGGGGATTAACTATGGCTACACCTTC; CDR3: CASSTGINYGYTF
size: .; V: TRBV28; D: TRBD1; J: TRBJ2-7; DNA: TGTGCCAGCAGTATCTCCGGGACAGAGGACTACGAGCAGTACTTC; CDR3: CASSISGTEDYEQYF
size: .; V: TRBV7-6; D: TRBD2; J: TRBJ2-1; DNA: TGTGCCAGCAGCCAAACTAGCGGGGGTTACAATGAGCAGTTCTTC; CDR3: CASSQTSGGYNEQFF
size: .; V: TRBV5-6; D: .; J: TRBJ1-1; DNA: TGTGCCAGCAGCCCAGGAGGTGGGGAGATGAACACTGAAGCTTTCTTT; CDR3: CASSPGGGEMNTEAFF
size: once; V: TRBV5-1; D: TRBD2; J: TRBJ2-3; DNA: TGCGCCAGCAGCACGGGACTAGCGGGGGTTAGCACAGATACGCAGTATTTT; CDR3: CASSTGLAGVSTDTQYF
size: .; V: TRBV7-9; D: .; J: TRBJ1-2; DNA: TGTGCCAGCAGCCCCCGACAGGCCTATGGCTACACCTTC; CDR3: CASSPRQAYGYTF
size: .; V: TRBV11-2; D: .; J: TRBJ2-7; DNA: TGTGCCAGCAGCCCCCACCTCGCCAGGGATGGCTCCTACGAGCAGTACTTC; CDR3: CASSPHLARDGSYEQYF
size: .; V: TRBV27; D: .; J: TRBJ1-2; DNA: TGTGCCAGCAGTAGCAGCGGCTATGGCTACACCTTC; CDR3: CASSSSGYGYTF
size: .; V: TRBV2; D: .; J: TRBJ2-6; DNA: TGTGCCAGCAGTGGCAGTGTTATCTCTGGGGCCAACGGCCTGACTTTC; CDR3: CASSGSVISGANGLTF
size: .; V: TRBV12-2; D: .; J: TRBJ2-5; DNA: TGTGCAAGTCGCTCTCCCTGGCTAGCCGGGGAGACCCAGTACTTC; CDR3: CASRSPWLAGETQYF
size: .; V: TRBV18; D: TRBD1; J: TRBJ1-4; DNA: TGTGCCAGCTCACTGCAGGGACAGGGTCCTGAAAAACTGTTTTTT; CDR3: CASSLQGQGPEKLFF
size: .; V: TRBV18; D: TRBD1; J: TRBJ1-1; DNA: TGTGCCAGCTCACCAAGCAGCAGGGGGTTCAGCACTGAAGCTTTCTTT; CDR3: CASSPSSRGFSTEAFF